Below, one T cell receptor (beta chain) is given with its context. The antigen is not known. One end of the junction fails to match germline, which may point to a read error. All patients were untreated before thyroid surgery. The data were taken from a study of metastatic and nonmetastatic thyroid tumors. For the study at large: Comparative analysis of repertoires was undertaken across blood and tumor or nodule tissue obtained from malignant and benign thyroid patients. Study observations and caveats: Significantly higher TCR beta diversity was reportedly seen in malignant thyroid tumors than benign nodules, in blood and tumor.

This CDR3 region has 13 residues. Germline V gene data show CDR1 as MNHNS and CDR2 as SASEGT. Per the authors' pipeline: It was from CDR3 differences across clinicopathological groups that a distant-metastasis classifier for papillary thyroid cancer was built. TCRdb re-clonotyped the PCR reads via MiXCR. The V and J calls follow TCRdb's processing rather than the paper's. The sample shows approximately 69,000 clones, about 14% of them seen only once. The material sequenced was blood. This rearrangement joins TRBV6-1 to TRBJ1-1; D remains ambiguous. This clonotype was obtained from a male donor with papillary thyroid cancer or a benign thyroid nodule (not recorded which). Some clones in this sample may be carry-over from other donors' samples. The CDR3 nucleotides are TGTGCCAACAGTGTTAGGGTGAACACTGAAGCTTTCTTT. It encodes CANSVRVNTEAFF.